Listed below are T cell receptor beta chains from one sample, sequenced in a study of prognosis after radiotherapy for stage I lung cancer. MiXCR, applied by TCRdb to the multiplex PCR reads, yields one record per CDR3 protein. The data hold about 35,000 distinct CDR3 sequences, with around 30% observed a single time. The input for sequencing was PBMCs, taken before or after stereotactic body radiation therapy (not recorded which). The receptor source for this set is a donor aged 50 or older with non-small cell lung cancer. Each CDR3 is given with its conserved first and last residue. D genes are given only for firm matches. Size is stated for part of the rows, as once, few or many counts, or as a class when the clone is expanded.

>many|TRBV18|TRBJ1-3|NA|16
CASSPAGPGSGNTIYF
TGTGCCAGCTCACCAGCGGGGCCAGGCTCTGGAAACACCATATATTTT
>many|TRBV2|TRBJ1-4|TRBD1|14
CASSPDRGQEKLFF
TGTGCCAGCAGTCCGGACAGGGGGCAGGAAAAACTGTTTTTT
>NA|TRBV6-1|TRBJ1-2|TRBD1|16
CASIRPLGQGARGYTF
TGTGCCAGCATCCGACCCCTGGGACAGGGGGCTCGTGGCTACACCTTC
>many|TRBV15|TRBJ1-5|NA|16
CATSPGARSSNQPQHF
TGTGCCACCAGCCCAGGGGCCAGGTCTAGCAATCAGCCCCAGCATTTT
>NA|TRBV6-2/TRBV6-3|TRBJ2-5|NA|13
CASSLNPQETQYF
TGTGCCAGCAGTCTTAATCCCCAAGAGACCCAGTACTTC
>NA|TRBV5-1|TRBJ2-2|TRBD1|17
CASSLGQGGRHAGELFF
TGCGCCAGCAGCCTGGGACAGGGCGGGCGACATGCCGGGGAGCTGTTTTTT
>many|TRBV6-1|TRBJ2-3|NA|10
CASSGDTQYF
TGTGCCAGCTCTGGAGATACGCAGTATTTT
>many|TRBV7-2|TRBJ1-5|TRBD1|16
CASSSLDRWSNQPQHF
TGTGCCAGCAGCTCCTTGGACAGGTGGAGCAATCAGCCCCAGCATTTT
>NA|TRBV4-2|TRBJ1-6|NA|15
CASSQERGQNSPLHF
TGTGCCAGCAGCCAAGAAAGGGGACAAAACTCACCCCTCCACTTT
>many|TRBV6-9|TRBJ1-6|TRBD1|20
CASSLLRDRAESSYNSPLHF
TGTGCCAGCAGTCTACTCCGGGACAGGGCCGAGAGCTCCTATAATTCACCCCTCCACTTT
>once|TRBV5-1|TRBJ2-3|NA|17
CASSLGAGGGFTDAQYF
TGCGCCAGCAGCTTGGGGGCTGGCGGTGGGTTCACAGATGCGCAGTATTTT
>NA|TRBV5-1|TRBJ1-2|NA|14
CASSPLIFDYGYTF
TGCGCCAGCAGCCCTCTAATCTTTGACTATGGCTACACCTTC
>many|TRBV7-9|TRBJ2-3|NA|15
CASSLDGTVTDTQYF
TGTGCCAGCAGCTTAGATGGGACGGTCACAGATACGCAGTATTTT
>once|TRBV7-2|TRBJ1-2|NA|13
CARSLYQNYGYTF
TGTGCCAGAAGCTTATATCAAAACTATGGCTACACCTTC
>many|TRBV10-3|TRBJ2-2|NA|15
CAISERQGRAGELFF
TGTGCCATCAGTGAGAGACAGGGGAGGGCCGGGGAGCTGTTTTTT
>many|TRBV6-1|TRBJ1-5|TRBD1|13
CASSFDRGQPQHF
TGTGCCAGCAGCTTTGACAGGGGCCAGCCCCAGCATTTT
>NA|TRBV20-1|TRBJ2-7|NA|11
CSASSGYKQYF
TGCAGTGCTAGTTCAGGTTACAAGCAGTACTTC
>many|TRBV4-2|TRBJ1-2|NA|15
CASSQDLQSSYGYTF
TGTGCCAGCAGCCAAGACTTACAGTCATCCTATGGCTACACCTTC
>many|TRBV6-1|TRBJ1-2|NA|13
CASRWTGDYGYTF
TGTGCCAGCAGGTGGACGGGGGACTATGGCTACACCTTC
>many|TRBV7-2|TRBJ1-5|NA|13
CASSRAEGQPQHF
TGTGCCAGCAGCAGGGCTGAGGGTCAGCCCCAGCATTTT
>many|TRBV9|TRBJ1-2|NA|14
CASSAGVQGYGYTF
TGTGCCAGCAGCGCGGGCGTTCAGGGCTATGGCTACACCTTC
>many|TRBV4-2|TRBJ2-1|NA|15
CASSQARSSYNEQFF
TGTGCCAGCAGCCAAGCCCGTAGCTCCTACAATGAGCAGTTCTTC
>NA|TRBV20-1|TRBJ2-7|NA|13
CSASPRSPYEQYF
TGCAGTGCAAGCCCCCGCAGTCCCTACGAGCAGTACTTC